The 14 T cell receptor beta chains listed next were all sequenced from one sample in a study of cytomegalovirus exposure and HLA in healthy donors. The table came from immunoSEQ multiplex PCR; TCRdb's copy has only in-frame clones and leaves some out. The sample has some 130,000 clones, about 95% seen once; the top ten hold 1.5% to 2%. The material sequenced was PBMCs. All receptors come from a man aged 18 to 29 in good health and CMV-seropositive.

The J gene is TRBJ2-5, the V gene TRBV7-3; D might be TRBD2 (6 bases). Looked up from germline, CDR1 is SGHTA and CDR2 is FQGTGA. The CDR3 contains 14 residues. V shed 7 bases and J shed 1 base, with 13 bases lying between them. The CDR3 spells CASIPQRVQETQYF. CDR3 sequence (DNA): TGTGCCAGCATCCCCCAGCGGGTCCAAGAGACCCAGTACTTC.

The V call is TRBV29-1, the J call TRBJ1-2; a weak D match, TRBD1 (5 bases). The germline V gene encodes CDR1 SQVTM and CDR2 ANQGSEA. The CDR3 totals 13 residues. The V gene lost 0 bases and the J gene lost 8 bases, with 13 bases spanning the gap. The CDR3 region is CSVEDRQHLGYTF. Written as DNA, the CDR3 is TGCAGCGTTGAAGATCGACAGCATTTGGGCTACACCTTC.

The CDR3 region is CASSLISSGDEQYF. The DNA for the CDR3 is TGTGCCAGCAGTTTAATTTCATCGGGGGACGAGCAGTACTTC. J is TRBJ2-7 and V is TRBV27, with D maybe TRBD2 (6 bases). The CDR3 has 14 residues. The V gene lost 2 bases and the J gene lost 5 bases, with 13 bases spanning the gap. Germline V gives CDR1 MNHEY, CDR2 SMNVEV (reference sequence).

The V gene is TRBV6-1, the J gene TRBJ2-5; possibly TRBD1 for D (5 bases). Trimming shortened V by 1 base and J by 0 bases, and 15 bases separated the two germline ends. Germline V CDR1 and CDR2: MNHNS, SASEGT. The CDR3 is made up of 17 amino acids. As DNA, the CDR3 is TGTGCCAGCAGTGAAGGCTCTGGGGCAGGGAACCAAGAGACCCAGTACTTC. Translated: CASSEGSGAGNQETQYF.

This chain uses TRBV9 with TRBJ2-1; TRBD2 matches at 8 bases. Germline V gene data show CDR1 as SGDLS and CDR2 as YYNGEE. The CDR3 is made up of 16 amino acids. Unmatched junction bases numbered 6, after V lost 1 base and J lost 3 bases. CDR3 sequence: CASSVRVGRVYNEQFF. For the CDR3, the DNA is TGTGCCAGCAGCGTAAGAGTCGGGAGGGTCTACAATGAGCAGTTCTTC.

This clone was detected once. The gene calls are TRBV13 and TRBJ2-7; weak D call: TRBD2 (5 bases). There are 13 residues in the CDR3. The ends were cut back, 5 bases at V and 0 bases at J, with 8 bases in the middle. Germline CDR1 PRHDT, CDR2 FYEKMQ (reference sequence). The CDR3 coding sequence is TGTGCCAGCAGCCCGGCGGGCTCCTACGAGCAGTACTTC. It is translated as CASSPAGSYEQYF.

The rearrangement links TRBV19 to TRBJ2-7, with 12 bases fitting TRBD2. The CDR3 runs 16 residues. Trimming cost V 1 base and J 5 bases; bases outside gene matches: 6. The V gene's germline CDR1 is LNHDA and CDR2 SQIVND (reference sequence). The CDR3 is CASSIAPGTSGHEQYF. The CDR3 coding sequence is TGTGCCAGTAGTATAGCCCCCGGGACTAGCGGGCACGAGCAGTACTTC.

The chain carries TRBV15 and TRBJ2-6; 11 nucleotides match TRBD1. The germline V gene encodes CDR1 LNHNV and CDR2 YYDKDF (reference sequence). CDR3 size: 19 residues. Trimming at V came to 5 bases and at J to 0 bases, leaving 9 bases not matched to a gene. The CDR3, as DNA: TGTGCCACCAGCGGTGACAGGACAGGGGGCATCTCTGGGGCCAACGTCCTGACTTTC. Protein product: CATSGDRTGGISGANVLTF.

The chain recombines TRBV29-1 with TRBJ1-5; D might be TRBD1 (5 bases). This CDR3 spans 13 amino acids. Germline-derived CDR1 and CDR2 are SQVTM and ANQGSEA. V was shortened by 8 bases and J by 0 bases, with 11 bases between the two germline ends. The CDR3 loop is CSTGHVSNQPQHF. The CDR3 coding sequence is TGCAGCACAGGACACGTTAGCAATCAGCCCCAGCATTTT.

The chain couples TRBV14 to TRBJ2-2, with TRBD1 identical over 7 bases. This CDR3 comprises 15 residues. Germline lookup yields CDR1 SGHDN and CDR2 FVKESK. V lost 4 bases and J lost 3; bases outside the gene matches: 5. The CDR3 region is CASSLQGVYTGELFF. The CDR3 coding sequence is TGTGCCAGCAGCCTTCAGGGGGTTTACACCGGGGAGCTGTTTTTT.

This chain connects TRBV4-2 to TRBJ2-7, with TRBD1 identical over 7 bases. The V and J ends lost 0 bases and 0 bases, in that order; junction bases with no gene match: 14. Looked up from germline, CDR1 is LGHNA and CDR2 is YNFKEQ. The CDR3 contains 19 residues. CDR3 sequence (DNA): TGTGCCAGCAGCCAAGAACATTTGGTGACAGGGACGGACTCCTACGAGCAGTACTTC. It is translated as CASSQEHLVTGTDSYEQYF.

The rearrangement links TRBV11-2 to TRBJ2-7; 12 positions agree with TRBD2. Looked up from germline, CDR1 is SGHAT and CDR2 is FQNNGV. V was pared by 1 base and J by 1 base, with 5 bases of the junction left unmatched. The CDR3 extends over 17 amino acids. The CDR3 loop is CASSLGLAGANSYEQYF. CDR3 DNA sequence: TGTGCCAGCAGCTTAGGACTAGCGGGAGCTAATTCCTACGAGCAGTACTTC. Filled out from reference TRBV11-2 and TRBJ2-7, the complete variable domain reads EAGVAQSPRYKIIEKRQSVAFWCNPISGHATLYWYQQILGQGPKLLIQFQNNGVVDDSQLPKDRFSAERLKGVDSTLKIQPAKLEDSAVYLCASSLGLAGANSYEQYFGPGTRLTVT.

This sequence joins TRBV25-1 and TRBJ2-1; 11 positions match TRBD2. The CDR3 has 15 residues. Trimming removed 3 bases from V and 8 bases from J; junction bases left unmatched: 6. The germline V gene encodes CDR1 MGHDK and CDR2 SYGVNS. CDR3 sequence: CASSDIAGGPHEQFF. The CDR3 nucleotides read TGTGCCAGCAGTGACATAGCGGGAGGGCCCCATGAGCAGTTCTTC.

This clone showed up just once. This sequence joins TRBV5-1 and TRBJ2-1, with 7 positions matching TRBD2. V shed 5 bases, J shed 9 bases, and the junction held 14 bases outside the gene matches. This CDR3 has 15 amino acids. Germline V gives CDR1 SGHRS, CDR2 YFSETQ. Written as DNA, the CDR3 is TGCGCCAGCAGGTTTTTAGGCGGGAGTGAAGGTGAGCAGTTCTTC. Translated, it gives CASRFLGGSEGEQFF.